The T cell receptor (beta chain) under discussion was sequenced for a study of blood T cell repertoires in COVID-19. Study details: Collection of acute and convalescent COVID-19 samples took place in the United States, Italy and Spain. PBMCs, B-cell-depleted T cells, or T cells were the source of the cDNA or gDNA that made up the material.

Notes on this clone: The same CDR3 is also encoded by other DNA sequences in this sample.

Original processing notes: Reference gene primer amplification in the assay estimated nucleated cell counts. Assay: immunoSEQ multiplex PCR; the TCRdb copy retains only in-frame clones and omits some. For V, J and clone size, that table is used; D and trimming come from the DNA. The sample carries some 110,000 clones, approximately 85% recorded once. The CDR3 is made up of 14 amino acids. Germline V gives CDR1 LNHNV, CDR2 YYDKDF (reference sequence). V lost 0 bases and J lost 2, with 8 bases in between. The chain recombines TRBV15 with TRBJ2-7; tentative D call: TRBD1 (5 bases). Material: peripheral blood. This receptor was identified in a woman at least 80 years old with COVID-19, enrolled during active disease. CDR3: CATSRDQGPYEQYF. The CDR3 DNA sequence: TGTGCCACCAGCAGAGATCAGGGCCCCTACGAGCAGTACTTC.